This T cell receptor (beta chain) comes out of a study of T cell changes during pregnancy in multiple sclerosis (dated by TCRdb to about 2019). As for the study more broadly: In women with multiple sclerosis, the researchers looked at how the T cell repertoire shifted as pregnancy progressed.

Preparation of the library involved the immunoSEQ multiplex PCR assay. TCRdb holds this immuneACCESS table with in-frame rearrangements only. Some clones are missing; in checked studies, unresolved V genes explain under half, and the rest has no known cause. The sample contains 65,000 to 85,000 clones, 85% to 95% of them found a single time. About 0.94% of the sample comes from the top ten. On this clone: Its antigen is not yet known. Per-base quality was not reported, and no clone a single base away is much larger than it.

The sample in question was peripheral blood, obtained in the second trimester of pregnancy. This TCR was sampled from a female donor in good health, enrolled as a control in a pregnancy study.

The CDR3 is CASSLMRQPQHF. The nucleotide sequence reads as follows: TGTGCCAGCAGTTTAATGCGTCAGCCCCAGCATTTT. The chain is made from TRBV28 and TRBJ1-5, with the D gene not clear enough to name. Cut back by 2 bases and 6 bases, the V and J ends lie 5 bases apart. CDR1 and CDR2 are read off the germline V gene as MDHEN and SYDVKM. Reading from cysteine to phenylalanine, the CDR3 counts 12 amino acids. Of the read, only the CDR3 DNA is kept; its 36 bases are in frame from base 1.